This T cell receptor (beta chain) comes out of a study of blood T cells in healthy people across ages. A second about 6 to 11 cycle PCR used barcoded and J-beta primers. TCRdb used MiXCR to reprocess the 5' RACE reads, holding one entry per CDR3 protein. The sample lists some 640,000 distinct CDR3 sequences, over 45% occurring once. V shed 1 base and J shed 8 bases, with 5 bases lying between them. Germline V gene data show CDR1 as LGHDT and CDR2 as YNNKEL (reference sequence). CDR3 length: 11 residues. The table lists this clonotype with a few counts. Its antigen remains unidentified. Findings and limits, study-wide: Estimated diversity, derived from one million T cells, was regarded as an underestimate. Versus aged donors, long-lived donors had higher diversity and more naive CD4+ cells.

The source material was blood. The clonotype originates from a woman aged 60-70 years in good health. The chain is built from TRBV3-1 and TRBJ1-2; D not certain. CDR3 residues: CASSQVGGYTF. Written as DNA, the CDR3 is TGTGCCAGCAGCCAAGTCGGAGGCTACACCTTC.